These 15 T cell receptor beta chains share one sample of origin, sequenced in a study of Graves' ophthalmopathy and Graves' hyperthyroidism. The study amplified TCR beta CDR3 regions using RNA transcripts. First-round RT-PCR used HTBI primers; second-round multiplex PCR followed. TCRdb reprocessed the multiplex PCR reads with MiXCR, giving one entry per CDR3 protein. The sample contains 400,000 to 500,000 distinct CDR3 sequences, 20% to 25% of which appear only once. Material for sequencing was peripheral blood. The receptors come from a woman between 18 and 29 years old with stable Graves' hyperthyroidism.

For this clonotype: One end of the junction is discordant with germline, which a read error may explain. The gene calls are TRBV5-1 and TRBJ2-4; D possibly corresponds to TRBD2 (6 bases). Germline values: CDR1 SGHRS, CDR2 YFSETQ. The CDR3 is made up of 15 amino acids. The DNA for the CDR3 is TGCGCCAGCAGCTTGGATTGGCTAGCGAAACACATTAAGTACTTC. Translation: CASSLDWLAKHIKYF.

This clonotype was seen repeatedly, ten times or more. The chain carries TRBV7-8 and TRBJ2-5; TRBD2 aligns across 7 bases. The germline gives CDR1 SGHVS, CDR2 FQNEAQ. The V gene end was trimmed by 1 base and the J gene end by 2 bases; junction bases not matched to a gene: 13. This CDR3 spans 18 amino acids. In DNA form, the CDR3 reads TGTGCCAGCAGCTTAGTCGGGTTGGCGGGGGATAATCAAGAGACCCAGTACTTC. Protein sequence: CASSLVGLAGDNQETQYF.

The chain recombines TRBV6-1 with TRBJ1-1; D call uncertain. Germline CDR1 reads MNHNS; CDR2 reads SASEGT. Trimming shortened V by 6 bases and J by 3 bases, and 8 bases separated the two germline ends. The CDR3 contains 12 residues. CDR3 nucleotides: TGTGCCAGCAGCCGCCGGGACACTGAAGCTTTCTTT. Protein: CASSRRDTEAFF.

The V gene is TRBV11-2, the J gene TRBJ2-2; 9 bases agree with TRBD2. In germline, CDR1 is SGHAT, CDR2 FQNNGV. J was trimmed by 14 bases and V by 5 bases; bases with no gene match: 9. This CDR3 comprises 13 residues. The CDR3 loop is CASSLEGLAGLFF. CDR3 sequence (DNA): TGTGCCAGCAGCCTTGAGGGACTAGCAGGCCTGTTTTTT.

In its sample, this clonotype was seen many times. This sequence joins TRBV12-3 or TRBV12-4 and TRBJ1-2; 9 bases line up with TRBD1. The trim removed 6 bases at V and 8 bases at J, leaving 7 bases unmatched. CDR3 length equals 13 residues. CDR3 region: CASREQGAKGYTF. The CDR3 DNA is TGTGCCAGCAGGGAACAGGGGGCAAAAGGCTACACCTTC.

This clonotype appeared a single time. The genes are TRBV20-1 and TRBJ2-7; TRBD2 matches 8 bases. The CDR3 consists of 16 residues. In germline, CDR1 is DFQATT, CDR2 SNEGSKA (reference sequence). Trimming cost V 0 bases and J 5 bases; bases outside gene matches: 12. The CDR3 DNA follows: TGCAGTGCTAGAGATCCTAGTAGCGGGGATACCAACGAGCAGTACTTC. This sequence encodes CSARDPSSGDTNEQYF.

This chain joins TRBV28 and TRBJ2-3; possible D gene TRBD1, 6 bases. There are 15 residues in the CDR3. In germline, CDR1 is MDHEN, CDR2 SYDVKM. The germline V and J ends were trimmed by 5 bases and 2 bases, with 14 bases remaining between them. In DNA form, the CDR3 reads TGTGCCAGCAGTCTACTGACAGGCGCCACAGATACGCAGTATTTT. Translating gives CASSLLTGATDTQYF.

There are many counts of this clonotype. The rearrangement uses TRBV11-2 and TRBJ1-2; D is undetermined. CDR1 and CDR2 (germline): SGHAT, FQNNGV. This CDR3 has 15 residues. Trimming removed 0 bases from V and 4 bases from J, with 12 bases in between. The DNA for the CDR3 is TGTGCCAGCAGCTTAGAATCGGGAGGCGGCTATGGCTACACCTTC. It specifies CASSLESGGGYGYTF.

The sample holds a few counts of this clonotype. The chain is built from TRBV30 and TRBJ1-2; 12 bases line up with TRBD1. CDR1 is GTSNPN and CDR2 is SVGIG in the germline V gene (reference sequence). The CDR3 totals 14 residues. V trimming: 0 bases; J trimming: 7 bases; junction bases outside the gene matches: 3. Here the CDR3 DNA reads TGTGCCTGGAGTGTAGGGACAGGGGGCGGTGGCTACACCTTC. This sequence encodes CAWSVGTGGGGYTF.

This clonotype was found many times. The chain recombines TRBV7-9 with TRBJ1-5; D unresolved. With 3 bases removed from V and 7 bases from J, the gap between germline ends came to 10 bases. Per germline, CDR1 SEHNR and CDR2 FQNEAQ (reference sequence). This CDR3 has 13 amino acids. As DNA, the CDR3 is TGTGCCAGCAGCTTGTCAGATGGGCAGCCCCAGCATTTT. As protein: CASSLSDGQPQHF.

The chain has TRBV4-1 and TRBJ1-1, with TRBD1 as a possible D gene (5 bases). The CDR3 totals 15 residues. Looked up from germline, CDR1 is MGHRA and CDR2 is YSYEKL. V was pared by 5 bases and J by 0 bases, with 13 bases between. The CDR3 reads CASSLVWGMNTEAFF. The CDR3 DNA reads TGCGCCAGCAGCTTGGTATGGGGGATGAACACTGAAGCTTTCTTT.

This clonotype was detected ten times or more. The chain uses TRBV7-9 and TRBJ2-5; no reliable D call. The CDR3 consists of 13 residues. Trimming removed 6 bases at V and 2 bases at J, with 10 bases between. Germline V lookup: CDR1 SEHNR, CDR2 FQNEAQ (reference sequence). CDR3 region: CASRYLGQETQYF. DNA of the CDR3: TGTGCCAGCAGGTACCTAGGGCAAGAGACCCAGTACTTC.

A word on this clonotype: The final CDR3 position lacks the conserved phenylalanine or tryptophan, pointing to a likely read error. The CDR3 DNA follows: TGCGCCAGCAGTCAGGGGGCCAGGGCTGAAGCTTTCTCT. This codes for CASSQGARAEAFS. This rearrangement joins TRBV6-1 to TRBJ1-1; 8 bases map to TRBD1. CDR3 size: 13 residues. Germline CDR1 MNHNS, CDR2 SASEGT.

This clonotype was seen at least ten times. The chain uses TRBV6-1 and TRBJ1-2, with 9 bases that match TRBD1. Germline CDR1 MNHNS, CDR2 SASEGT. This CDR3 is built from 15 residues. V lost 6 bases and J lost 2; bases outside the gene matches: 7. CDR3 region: CASRKWTGVNYGYTF. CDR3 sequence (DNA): TGTGCCAGCAGAAAATGGACAGGGGTAAACTATGGCTACACCTTC.

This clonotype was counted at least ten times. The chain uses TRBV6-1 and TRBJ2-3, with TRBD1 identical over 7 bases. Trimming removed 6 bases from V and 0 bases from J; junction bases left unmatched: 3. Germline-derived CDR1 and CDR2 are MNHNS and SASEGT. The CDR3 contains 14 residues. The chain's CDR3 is CASRDRSSTDTQYF. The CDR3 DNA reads TGTGCCAGCAGGGACAGGAGTAGCACAGATACGCAGTATTTT.